This passage covers 4 T cell receptor beta chains from one sample sequenced in a study of shared clonotypes between healthy human individuals. Measured with immunoSEQ multiplex PCR; TCRdb has only the in-frame clones, and not every one. The sample has over a million clones; roughly 74% are singletons. The sample taken for sequencing was memory CD4+ T cells from PBMCs. The sample's subset: CD45RA-negative fraction. These receptors originate from a man aged 18-30 years in good health. Some clones in this sample may be carry-over from other donors' samples.

The chain uses TRBV27 and TRBJ2-5; maybe TRBD2 (6 bases). V was clipped by 6 bases and J by 5 bases, with 16 bases between them. The CDR3 contains 14 residues. Germline-derived CDR1 and CDR2 are MNHEY and SMNVEV (reference sequence). The CDR3 spells CASSLKGTGETQYF. CDR3 DNA: TGTGCCAGCAGCCTCAAAGGGACTGGCGAGACCCAGTACTTC.

This chain uses TRBV6-1 with TRBJ1-1; D is ambiguous. There are 13 residues in the CDR3. Germline lookup yields CDR1 MNHNS and CDR2 SASEGT. The V gene lost 1 base and the J gene lost 3 bases, with 6 bases spanning the gap. The CDR3 region has the DNA TGTGCCAGCAGTGAAGGGCGGGACACTGAAGCTTTCTTT. Encoded protein: CASSEGRDTEAFF.

With respect to this clone: Given a much more abundant clone one base away, this may be a read error. The identical CDR3 is also encoded by other nucleotide sequences in the sample. V gene TRBV29-1 combines with J gene TRBJ2-5; possibly TRBD1 for D (5 bases). Trimming took 6 bases from V and 2 from J, leaving 16 bases between them. This CDR3 is 14 amino acids long. The germline V gene has CDR1 SQVTM and CDR2 ANQGSEA. CDR3: CSVLDSYRQETQYF. CDR3 DNA sequence: TGCAGCGTCCTAGACAGCTACAGACAAGAGACCCAGTACTTC.

This chain connects TRBV4-2 to TRBJ1-4; D may be TRBD1 (5 bases). The CDR3 covers 17 residues. Germline V gives CDR1 LGHNA, CDR2 YNFKEQ. Trimming removed 4 bases from V and 4 bases from J, with 19 bases in between. CDR3 coding DNA: TGTGCCAGCAGCCGGGACGCCGGGCAAGCGGTTAATGAAAAACTGTTTTTT. Protein: CASSRDAGQAVNEKLFF.